This TCR beta chain was documented in a study of T cell repertoires in cytomegalovirus infection. Study-level information: Use of recently identified HLA-C-restricted and well-studied HLA-B-restricted CMV epitopes was part of the study. Public TCR beta signatures marked donors with CMV infection and the matching HLA. Study-level findings and limits: HLA-C-restricted CMV-specific TCR beta clonotypes prevailed in the ex vivo response. Public TCR beta family frequency separated CMV-and-HLA carriers, including in an independent cohort.

This clonotype was seen a handful of times. Its specificity is not known. Using its own MiXCR run on the reads, TCRdb lists one record per CDR3 protein. The top ten hold approximately 13% of the sample, which has around 750,000 distinct CDR3 sequences, 30% to 35% seen once. The CDR3 totals 17 residues. V gave up 4 bases and J gave up 0 bases, with 16 bases separating them. The germline gives CDR1 MNHEY, CDR2 SVGEGT. The sample in question was cultured CD8+ T cells from PBMCs, obtained from culture after CMV antigen stimulation. V gene TRBV6-2 or TRBV6-3 combines with J gene TRBJ2-4; TRBD2 is a possible D gene (6 bases). The receptor was isolated from a human donor in good health (CMV status not recorded). Some clones in this sample may be carry-over from other donors' samples. CDR3 protein: CASSSWREELAKNIQYF. CDR3 nucleotide sequence: TGTGCCAGCAGTTCGTGGAGGGAAGAACTAGCCAAAAACATTCAGTACTTC.